Following are 21 T cell receptor beta chains from one sample sequenced in a study of identical twins. TCRdb passed the 5' RACE reads through MiXCR, listing each CDR3 protein once. The sample has 1.5 million to 2 million distinct CDR3 sequences; under 35% are singletons. Sequences were obtained from cord blood. These receptors were taken from a newborn girl in good health.

This chain links TRBV20-1 with TRBJ2-1, with 7 bases fitting TRBD2. V lost 3 bases, J lost 2 bases, and 7 bases stayed unmatched. CDR3 length: 15 residues. Germline values: CDR1 DFQATT, CDR2 SNEGSKA (reference sequence). The CDR3 DNA follows: TGCAGTGCTAGTGAGGCCGGGACTACCTACAATGAGCAGTTCTTC. Protein: CSASEAGTTYNEQFF.

This clonotype was observed at least ten times. This chain links TRBV12-3 or TRBV12-4 with TRBJ2-1; 7 bases agree with TRBD2. Unmatched junction bases numbered 6, after V lost 1 base and J lost 6 bases. The CDR3 runs to 15 residues. The CDR3 here is CASSLEGGPLNEQFF. In DNA form, the CDR3 reads TGTGCCAGCAGTTTAGAGGGAGGGCCCCTCAATGAGCAGTTCTTC.

The chain has TRBV7-9 and TRBJ2-5; 7 nucleotides align to TRBD1. Germline values: CDR1 SEHNR, CDR2 FQNEAQ (reference sequence). The CDR3 sequence is 13 residues long. V was clipped by 3 bases and J by 6 bases; unmatched bases: 4. The CDR3, as DNA: TGTGCCAGCAGCTTGACAGGGCCAAAGACCCAGTACTTC. Its translation is CASSLTGPKTQYF.

The CDR3 DNA reads TGCAGTGCTAGAGATGGTCAGTTATTAAAGCATGGGCAGTACTTC. Translation: CSARDGQLLKHGQYF. This chain joins TRBV20-1 and TRBJ2-7; D not certain. Looked up from germline, CDR1 is DFQATT and CDR2 is SNEGSKA (reference sequence). The CDR3 loop spans 15 amino acids. V dropped 0 bases and J dropped 9 bases, with 21 bases sitting between them.

This rearrangement joins TRBV10-3 to TRBJ2-2; D is perhaps TRBD1 (6 bases). The V gene lost 0 bases and the J gene lost 7 bases, with 9 bases spanning the gap. This CDR3 is 14 amino acids long. Germline V CDR1 and CDR2: ENHRY, SYGVKD. The CDR3 DNA is TGTGCCATCAGTGAGTCGACCAGGGGCGGGGAGCTGTTTTTT. It translates to CAISESTRGGELFF.

V gene TRBV3-1 combines with J gene TRBJ1-2; D gene unclear. CDR1 is LGHDT, CDR2 YNNKEL, per germline (reference sequence). The CDR3 consists of 14 residues. The V and J ends lost 3 bases and 4 bases respectively, with 12 bases between them. The DNA for the CDR3 is TGTGCCAGCAGCCAGATTGGCGGAACCTATGGCTACACCTTC. The encoded protein is CASSQIGGTYGYTF. Together with reference TRBV3-1 and TRBJ1-2, the CDR3 gives the full variable domain: DTAVSQTPKYLVTQMGNDKSIKCEQNLGHDTMYWYKQDSKKFLKIMFSYNNKELIINETVPNRFSPKSPDKAHLNLHINSLELGDSAVYFCASSQIGGTYGYTFGSGTRLTVV.

This clonotype was detected ten times or more. The rearrangement joins TRBV12-3 or TRBV12-4 to TRBJ2-5; D not certain. The CDR3 totals 11 residues. Trimming removed 6 bases from V and 10 bases from J, with 12 bases in between. CDR3 amino acids: CASRLTGGQYF. CDR3 in DNA: TGTGCCAGCAGATTAACTGGTGGCCAGTACTTC.

This clonotype occurred a few times. The rearrangement uses TRBV12-3 or TRBV12-4 and TRBJ1-2; 11 nucleotides match TRBD1. V gave up 5 bases and J gave up 4 bases; unmatched junction bases: 3. The CDR3 spans 14 residues. DNA of the CDR3: TGTGCCAGCAGTGGGGACAGGGGGGCCTATGGCTACACCTTC. As protein: CASSGDRGAYGYTF.

The CDR3 DNA is TGTGCCAGCAGCGTAGAAGGAGGGGTGGGGAATTCACCCCTCCACTTT. Translation: CASSVEGGVGNSPLHF. This chain uses TRBV9 with TRBJ1-6, with TRBD1 as a possible D gene (5 bases). Per germline, CDR1 SGDLS and CDR2 YYNGEE. The ends were cut back, 0 bases at V and 7 bases at J, with 14 bases in the middle. This CDR3 is 16 amino acids long.

This clonotype was seen only a few times. The gene calls are TRBV27 and TRBJ2-1; TRBD2 agrees at 15 bases. The germline V gene has CDR1 MNHEY and CDR2 SMNVEV (reference sequence). The CDR3 has 18 amino acids. Losses at the gene ends were 2 bases for V and 5 bases for J; bases not matched to a gene: 7. The CDR3 region has the DNA TGTGCCAGCAGTTTAAGGACTAGCGGGGGGGTATCTAACAATGAGCAGTTCTTC. Protein product: CASSLRTSGGVSNNEQFF.

This rearrangement joins TRBV9 to TRBJ2-3, with 7 bases aligning to TRBD1. Germline V lookup: CDR1 SGDLS, CDR2 YYNGEE. The CDR3 has 16 amino acids. V lost 4 bases to trimming and J lost 4 bases; unmatched junction nucleotides: 12. The DNA for the CDR3 is TGTGCCAGCAGCCTTCGACAGGGACACTTCGCAGATACGCAGTATTTT. It yields the protein CASSLRQGHFADTQYF.

The rearrangement joins TRBV27 to TRBJ2-4; D possibly corresponds to TRBD2 (5 bases). The assigned J gene may be wrong: the sequence end matches TRBJ2-7 better. This CDR3 spans 13 amino acids. Germline assignment: CDR1 MNHEY and CDR2 SMNVEV (reference sequence). CDR3 DNA sequence: TGTGCCAGCAGCCCACTAGAATGGAACGAGCAGTACTTC. This gives the protein CASSPLEWNEQYF.

The rearrangement uses TRBV3-1 and TRBJ1-2, with 7 bases aligning to TRBD1. V trimming: 3 bases; J trimming: 2 bases; junction bases outside the gene matches: 6. CDR1 is LGHDT and CDR2 is YNNKEL in the germline V gene (reference sequence). The CDR3 extends over 15 amino acids. DNA of the CDR3: TGTGCCAGCAGCCAGAAGACAGGGTGGAACTATGGCTACACCTTC. Its protein is CASSQKTGWNYGYTF.

In regard to this clonotype: A much more abundant neighbour one base away suggests this may be a read error. This sequence joins TRBV28 and TRBJ2-7, with D possibly matching TRBD1 (5 bases). CDR1 MDHEN and CDR2 SYDVKM come from the germline V gene. Trimming cost V 5 bases and J 7 bases, with 21 bases left between them. The CDR3 length is 15 residues. The CDR3 DNA follows: TGTGCCAGCAGTCTACAAGCCGCAGGGAACAATGAGCAGTACTTC. Residues: CASSLQAAGNNEQYF.

This clonotype was observed many times. The chain combines TRBV4-2 with TRBJ1-2; D ambiguous. Trimming cost V 0 bases and J 4 bases, with 12 bases left between them. CDR1 and CDR2 (germline): LGHNA, YNFKEQ. The CDR3 is made up of 15 amino acids. The CDR3 DNA reads as TGTGCCAGCAGCCAAGAAACGAGATCCCTCTATGGCTACACCTTC. Residues: CASSQETRSLYGYTF.

V is TRBV5-1 and J is TRBJ2-3, with 9 bases identical to TRBD2. This CDR3 has 20 residues. With 1 base clipped from V and 2 bases from J, the junction kept 17 bases outside the gene matches. Germline V CDR1 and CDR2: SGHRS, YFSETQ. Here the CDR3 DNA reads TGCGCCAGCAGCTTGTTTGGGTGGTTAGCGGGGGCGACTTCCACAGATACGCAGTATTTT. It specifies CASSLFGWLAGATSTDTQYF. The whole variable domain, filled in from reference TRBV5-1 and TRBJ2-3, reads KAGVTQTPRYLIKTRGQQVTLSCSPISGHRSVSWYQQTPGQGLQFLFEYFSETQRNKGNFPGRFSGRQFSNSRSEMNVSTLELGDSALYLCASSLFGWLAGATSTDTQYFGPGTRLTVL.

V usage is TRBV27 and J usage is TRBJ1-6; weak D call: TRBD1 (5 bases). This CDR3 has 16 residues. Per the germline V gene, CDR1 is MNHEY and CDR2 is SMNVEV (reference sequence). The germline V and J ends were trimmed by 2 bases and 5 bases, with 13 bases remaining between them. The CDR3: CASSLVSGRDNSPLHF. The CDR3 DNA is TGTGCCAGCAGTTTAGTGTCAGGGAGGGATAATTCACCCCTCCACTTT.

The chain is built from TRBV28 and TRBJ2-5, with TRBD1 matching 10 bases. The germline gives CDR1 MDHEN, CDR2 SYDVKM. The CDR3 totals 16 residues. The V gene end was trimmed by 4 bases and the J gene end by 5 bases; junction bases not matched to a gene: 10. The CDR3 DNA sequence: TGTGCCAGCAGTTCGTATGACGGGACAGGGGTGGAGACCCAGTACTTC. Its protein product is CASSSYDGTGVETQYF.

The chain recombines TRBV7-9 with TRBJ1-2; D is undetermined. V was trimmed by 2 bases and J by 5 bases, leaving 9 bases between them. The CDR3 consists of 13 residues. Germline CDR1 reads SEHNR; CDR2 reads FQNEAQ (reference sequence). The CDR3 sequence is CASSLTQAYGYTF. As DNA, the CDR3 is TGTGCCAGCAGCTTAACCCAGGCTTATGGCTACACCTTC.

This clonotype was found a few times. The rearrangement joins TRBV20-1 to TRBJ1-2; D remains unclear. Germline V CDR1 and CDR2: DFQATT, SNEGSKA (reference sequence). The CDR3 contains 12 residues. V gave up 5 bases and J gave up 2 bases, with 9 bases separating them. CDR3 bases: TGCAGTGCTCCCCGGGCCAACTATGGCTACACCTTC. Translation gives CSAPRANYGYTF.

This clonotype was observed once. This may arise from a read error, as a much more abundant clone is one base away. J is TRBJ1-4 and V is TRBV12-3 or TRBV12-4, with 11 positions matching TRBD1. CDR3 length equals 14 residues. The CDR3 region is CACSLRTGGEKLFF. CDR3 in DNA: TGTGCCTGCAGTTTAAGGACAGGGGGCGAAAAACTGTTTTTT.